The 20 T cell receptor beta chains presented below share a single source sample, sequenced in a study of blood T cell repertoires in COVID-19. Some clones are missing from TCRdb's copy, which holds only in-frame ones; the method was immunoSEQ multiplex PCR. Of approximately 150,000 clones in the sample, about nine tenths were seen once. The sample taken for sequencing was peripheral blood. Receptors were obtained from a woman aged 70 to 79 with acute or convalescent COVID-19.

This clone was recorded only once. The chain employs TRBV2 and TRBJ2-5, with 7 bases that match TRBD1. J gave up 3 bases and V 7 bases, and 11 bases lay outside the gene matches. The CDR3 consists of 15 residues. Germline values: CDR1 SNHLY, CDR2 FYNNEI. CDR3 region: CASTQQGFAEETQYF. The CDR3 DNA reads TGTGCCAGCACCCAACAGGGGTTCGCAGAAGAGACCCAGTACTTC.

V gene TRBV6-2 or TRBV6-3 combines with J gene TRBJ1-2; D is ambiguous. Trimming stripped 4 bases from V and 2 bases from J, with 14 bases between. The CDR3 extends over 15 amino acids. Looked up from germline, CDR1 is MNHEY and CDR2 is SVGEGT. CDR3 residues: CASSFPSTGNYGYTF. CDR3 in DNA: TGTGCCAGCAGTTTCCCTTCGACGGGGAACTATGGCTACACCTTC.

V usage is TRBV4-3 and J usage is TRBJ1-5; D remains ambiguous. The V end lost 6 bases, the J end lost 0 bases, and 12 bases lay between the germline ends. The CDR3 consists of 15 residues. Germline CDR1 and CDR2: LGHNA and YSLEER. The CDR3 spells CASSPNINSNQPQHF. CDR3 sequence (DNA): TGCGCCAGCAGTCCGAACATAAATAGCAATCAGCCCCAGCATTTT.

The CDR3 nucleotides are TGTGCCAGCAGCCAAGACCTACTAGACTACTCCTACGAGCAGTACTTC. Translation: CASSQDLLDYSYEQYF. This sequence joins TRBV4-2 and TRBJ2-7; D possibly corresponds to TRBD2 (5 bases). V was cut by 0 bases and J by 0 bases, with 12 bases left in between. The CDR3 is 16 amino acids. The germline CDR1 and CDR2 sequences are LGHNA and YNFKEQ.

This clone was counted only a few times. The chain has TRBV9 and TRBJ1-2; 8 bases match TRBD1. Per germline, CDR1 SGDLS and CDR2 YYNGEE. The CDR3 runs to 14 residues. Trimming at V came to 0 bases and at J to 7 bases, leaving 5 bases not matched to a gene. The CDR3 reads CASSVDQGARGYTF. DNA for the CDR3: TGTGCCAGCAGCGTAGATCAGGGGGCGCGTGGCTACACCTTC.

V usage is TRBV19 and J usage is TRBJ1-5; 7 nucleotides align to TRBD1. Trimming cost V 8 bases and J 10 bases; bases outside gene matches: 14. This CDR3 comprises 14 residues. Germline loops: CDR1 LNHDA, CDR2 SQIVND (reference sequence). Here the CDR3 reads CASSDNRGPIPQHF. The CDR3 DNA follows: TGTGCCAGTTCTGATAACAGGGGCCCGATCCCCCAGCATTTT.

The rearrangement uses TRBV5-4 and TRBJ1-2; possible D gene TRBD1, 6 bases. In germline, CDR1 is SGHNT, CDR2 YYREEE (reference sequence). The CDR3 is made up of 14 amino acids. Trimming left V 4 bases short and J 6 bases short, with 16 bases between. The CDR3, as DNA: TGTGCCAGCAGCCCCGTCGGGGGGCAGGATGGCTACACCTTC. Protein sequence: CASSPVGGQDGYTF.

The chain carries TRBV28 and TRBJ1-4, with D possibly being TRBD1 (5 bases). V was trimmed by 2 bases and J by 3 bases, leaving 16 bases between them. The CDR3 loop spans 17 amino acids. Per germline, CDR1 MDHEN and CDR2 SYDVKM. Here the CDR3 reads CASSLPLAGGSNEKLFF. The CDR3 DNA reads as TGTGCCAGCAGTTTACCCCTCGCCGGGGGGTCTAATGAAAAACTGTTTTTT. Looking up the rest from reference TRBV28 and TRBJ1-4 gives the full variable domain: DVKVTQSSRYLVKRTGEKVFLECVQDMDHENMFWYRQDPGLGLRLIYFSYDVKMKEKGDIPEGYSVSREKKERFSLILESASTNQTSMYLCASSLPLAGGSNEKLFFGSGTQLSVL.

This chain uses TRBV5-6 with TRBJ1-2; 9 bases are shared with TRBD1. Germline CDR1 is SGHDT and CDR2 is YYEEEE. The CDR3 sequence is 14 residues long. The V segment lost 4 bases and the J segment 8 bases; nucleotides outside the gene matches: 9. The chain's CDR3 is CASSPDRGRQGYTF. The CDR3 DNA sequence: TGTGCCAGCAGCCCGGACAGGGGAAGGCAGGGCTACACCTTC.

The CDR3 here is CASSSGGGSPSNQPQHF. DNA for the CDR3: TGTGCCAGCAGTTCGGGGGGGGGCTCGCCTAGCAATCAGCCCCAGCATTTT. The J gene is TRBJ1-5, the V gene TRBV28, with a possible D match to TRBD1 (6 bases). V was pared by 4 bases and J by 0 bases, with 16 bases between. The CDR3 consists of 17 residues. In germline, CDR1 is MDHEN, CDR2 SYDVKM. Looking up the rest from reference TRBV28 and TRBJ1-5 gives the full variable domain: DVKVTQSSRYLVKRTGEKVFLECVQDMDHENMFWYRQDPGLGLRLIYFSYDVKMKEKGDIPEGYSVSREKKERFSLILESASTNQTSMYLCASSSGGGSPSNQPQHFGDGTRLSIL.

The chain joins TRBV14 to TRBJ2-7; a possible D gene is TRBD2 (6 bases). In germline, CDR1 is SGHDN, CDR2 FVKESK. Between the trimmed V and J ends, which lost 1 base and 7 bases, there was a span of 17 bases. The CDR3 spans 15 residues. In nucleotides, the CDR3 is TGTGCCAGCAGCCAAGCCGGGACTGGGGCGAAGGAGCAGTACTTC. This translates into CASSQAGTGAKEQYF.

The CDR3, as DNA: TGTGCCAGCAGCCCGGGTCGCGACAGGAACTACGAGCAGTACTTC. This translates into CASSPGRDRNYEQYF. The V call is TRBV7-9, the J call TRBJ2-7, with a tentative D call TRBD1 (6 bases). V was pared by 5 bases and J by 3 bases, with 17 bases between. The CDR3 runs to 15 residues. Germline CDR1 and CDR2: SEHNR and FQNEAQ (reference sequence).

The chain has TRBV6-1 and TRBJ2-7, with 8 bases fitting TRBD1. The CDR3 length is 13 residues. The V gene's germline CDR1 is MNHNS and CDR2 SASEGT. Trimming removed 6 bases from V and 4 bases from J; junction bases left unmatched: 5. DNA of the CDR3: TGTGCCAGCAGCCAGGACAGGGAATACGAGCAGTACTTC. Translating it yields CASSQDREYEQYF.

The chain couples TRBV18 to TRBJ1-5, with D unclear. V lost 4 bases and J lost 0, with 16 bases in between. Germline CDR1 reads KGHSH; CDR2 reads LQKENI. This CDR3 is built from 17 residues. The CDR3 bases are TGTGCCAGCTCACTTTTAGGTAGCCTCACTAGCAATCAGCCCCAGCATTTT. Protein sequence: CASSLLGSLTSNQPQHF.

The V gene is TRBV10-2, the J gene TRBJ1-6, with TRBD1 identical over 8 bases. The ends lost 5 bases at V and 10 bases at J; junction bases unmatched: 7. The CDR3 has 14 amino acids. Germline CDR1 and CDR2: WSHSY and SAAADI. The CDR3 reads CASSQQGGGSPLHF. CDR3 bases: TGCGCCAGCAGTCAACAGGGGGGCGGATCACCCCTCCACTTT.

The chain carries TRBV4-2 and TRBJ1-1; 7 bases line up with TRBD1. The ends lost 0 bases at V and 5 bases at J; junction bases unmatched: 6. From germline, CDR1 is LGHNA and CDR2 YNFKEQ. The CDR3 totals 15 residues. The CDR3 here is CASSQEETGPTEAFF. The CDR3 region has the DNA TGTGCCAGCAGCCAAGAGGAGACAGGGCCTACTGAAGCTTTCTTT.

J is TRBJ2-2 and V is TRBV19; a possible D gene is TRBD1 (5 bases). Trimming removed 3 bases at V and 1 base at J, with 9 bases between. The CDR3 runs to 15 residues. Germline V gene data show CDR1 as LNHDA and CDR2 as SQIVND (reference sequence). CDR3 region: CASSMGQRNTGELFF. The CDR3 DNA follows: TGTGCCAGTAGTATGGGGCAGAGGAACACCGGGGAGCTGTTTTTT. The full variable domain, completed using reference TRBV19 and TRBJ2-2, is DGGITQSPKYLFRKEGQNVTLSCEQNLNHDAMYWYRQDPGQGLRLIYYSQIVNDFQKGDIAEGYSVSREKKESFPLTVTSAQKNPTAFYLCASSMGQRNTGELFFGEGSRLTVL.

This chain links TRBV6-2 or TRBV6-3 with TRBJ1-5, with a tentative D call TRBD1 (6 bases). This CDR3 is built from 15 residues. Germline loops: CDR1 MNHEY, CDR2 SVGEGT. V gave up 5 bases and J gave up 9 bases, with 20 bases separating them. CDR3 DNA: TGTGCCAGCAGTGGAACTAGACAGGCTCCTTCGCCCCAGCATTTT. Translated: CASSGTRQAPSPQHF.

The chain recombines TRBV7-3 with TRBJ1-1, with 8 bases aligning to TRBD1. The germline V gene encodes CDR1 SGHTA and CDR2 FQGTGA. J gave up 1 base and V 5 bases, and 12 bases lay outside the gene matches. The length of the CDR3 is 17 residues. CDR3 protein: CASSTASGGAGNTEAFF. For the CDR3, the DNA is TGTGCCAGCAGCACCGCCTCAGGGGGCGCTGGGAACACTGAAGCTTTCTTT.

The genes are TRBV4-2 and TRBJ2-5, with 10 bases identical to TRBD2. This CDR3 contains 16 residues. Germline lookup yields CDR1 LGHNA and CDR2 YNFKEQ. The V and J ends lost 5 bases and 0 bases, in that order; junction bases with no gene match: 6. The DNA for the CDR3 is TGTGCCAGCAGCGAGCGGACTAGCGGCGACCAAGAGACCCAGTACTTC. Translation: CASSERTSGDQETQYF.